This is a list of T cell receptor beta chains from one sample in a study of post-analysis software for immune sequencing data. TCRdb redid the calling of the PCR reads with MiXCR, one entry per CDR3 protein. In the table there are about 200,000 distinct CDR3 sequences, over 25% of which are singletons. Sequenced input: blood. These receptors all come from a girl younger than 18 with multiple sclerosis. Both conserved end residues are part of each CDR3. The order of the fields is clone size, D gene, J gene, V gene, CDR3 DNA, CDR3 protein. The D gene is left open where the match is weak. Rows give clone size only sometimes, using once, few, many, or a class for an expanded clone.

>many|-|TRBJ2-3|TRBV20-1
TGCAGTGCTCGAAGGGGTTCGGGACCGGATACGCAGTATTTT
CSARRGSGPDTQYF
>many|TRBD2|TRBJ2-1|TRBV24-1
TGTGCCACCAGTGATTCGTGGACTAGCGGGAGTATCCACAACTACAATGAGCAGTTCTTC
CATSDSWTSGSIHNYNEQFF
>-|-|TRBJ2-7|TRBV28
TGTGCCAGCAGTTTGGAGGCGCTCTACGAGCAGTACTTC
CASSLEALYEQYF
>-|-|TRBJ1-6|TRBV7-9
TGTGCCAGCAGCTTGGGTCAGGGGATTAATTCACCCCTCCACTTT
CASSLGQGINSPLHF
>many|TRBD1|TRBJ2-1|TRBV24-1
TGTGCCACCAGTGAAGGGACAGCTGAAGTCAACAATGAGCAGTTCTTC
CATSEGTAEVNNEQFF
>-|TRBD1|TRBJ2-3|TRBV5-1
TGCGCCAGCAGCTTGCAGGGGGCGCCGGATACGCAGTATTTT
CASSLQGAPDTQYF
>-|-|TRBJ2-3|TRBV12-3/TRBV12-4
TGTGCCAGCAGTTATGCAGGGGACGACGGGTATTTT
CASSYAGDDGYF
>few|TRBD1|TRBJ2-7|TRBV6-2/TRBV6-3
TGTGCCAGCAGGTCACAGGGGGCCGGCTACGAGCAGTACTTC
CASRSQGAGYEQYF
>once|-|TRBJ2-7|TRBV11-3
TGTGCCAGCAGCTTATATTCACTTCCTCCCAACGAGCAGTACTTC
CASSLYSLPPNEQYF
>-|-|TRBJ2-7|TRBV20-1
TGCAGTGCTAGGGGGGCTGGAGTCGGTTCCTACGAGCAGTACTTC
CSARGAGVGSYEQYF
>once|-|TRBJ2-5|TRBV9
TGTACCAGTGGGGATAGGGGGGGTGACAATGAGCAGTACTTC
CTSGDRGGDNEQYF
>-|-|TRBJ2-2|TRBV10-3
TGTGCTATCAGAGCAAGCGACACAGATGCGAACACCGGGGAGCTGTTTTTT
CAIRASDTDANTGELFF
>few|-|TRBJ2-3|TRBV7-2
TGTGCCAGCAGCCTTTTAAGACTAGGAACGCAGTATTTT
CASSLLRLGTQYF
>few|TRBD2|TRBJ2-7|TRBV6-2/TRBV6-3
TGTGCCAGCAGCTCCCCGGGTCGGCGGGGGGCATACGAGCAGTACTTC
CASSSPGRRGAYEQYF
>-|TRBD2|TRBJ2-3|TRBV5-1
TGCGCCAGCAGCGCGACTGGGCGGGGGTACCGCACAGATACGCAGTATTTT
CASSATGRGYRTDTQYF
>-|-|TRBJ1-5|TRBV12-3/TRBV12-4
TGTGCCTGCAGTCTAAGGGCCACGGGGAATCAGCCCCAGCATTTT
CACSLRATGNQPQHF
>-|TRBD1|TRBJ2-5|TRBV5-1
TGTGCCAGCAGCCCTCTGGGGACAGCCGGAGACAAGCAGTACTTC
CASSPLGTAGDKQYF
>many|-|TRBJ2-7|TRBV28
TGTGCCAGCAGTTTAATAGCCGGGGCACCGGGTGAGCAGTACTTC
CASSLIAGAPGEQYF
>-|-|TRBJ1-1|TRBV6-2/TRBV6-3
TGTGCCACCATGGACCCTATGTATGAAGCTTTCTTT
CATMDPMYEAFF
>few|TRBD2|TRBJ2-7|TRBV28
TGTGCCAGCAGTTTATTGACTAGCGGGAGAGCCGAGCAGTACTTC
CASSLLTSGRAEQYF
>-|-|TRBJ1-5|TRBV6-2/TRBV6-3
TGTGCCAGCGGACGCGGGGTCCGCAATCAGCCCCAGCATTTT
CASGRGVRNQPQHF
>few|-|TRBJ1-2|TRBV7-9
TGTGCCAGCAGCTTAGCTACTAGTTTCGCTAACTATGGCTGCACCTTC
CASSLATSFANYGCTF
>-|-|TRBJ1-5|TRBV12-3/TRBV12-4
TGCGCCAGCAGCAGAATGGGAGGCAATCAGCCCCAGCATTTT
CASSRMGGNQPQHF
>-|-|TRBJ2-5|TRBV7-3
TGTGCCAGCAGCCTAGGGTGGACGGAGACCCAGTACTTC
CASSLGWTETQYF
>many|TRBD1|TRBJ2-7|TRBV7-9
TGTGCCAGCGGGGACAGGGACTACGAGCAGTACTTC
CASGDRDYEQYF
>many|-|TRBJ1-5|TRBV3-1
TGTGCCAGCAGCCAGAGAGTGGGCAATCAGCCCCAGCATTTT
CASSQRVGNQPQHF
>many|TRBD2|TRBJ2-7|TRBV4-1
TGCGCCAGCAGCCAAGATCCCGTTAGCGGGAGGGCCGAGCAGTACTTC
CASSQDPVSGRAEQYF
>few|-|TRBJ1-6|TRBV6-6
TGTGCCAGCAGTTACCGACAGAATAATTCACCCCTCCACTTT
CASSYRQNNSPLHF
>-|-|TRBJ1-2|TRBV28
TGTGCCAGCAGTTTATTCGGACAGAGGATGGTATCGGGTGGCTACACCTTC
CASSLFGQRMVSGGYTF
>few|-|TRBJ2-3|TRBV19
TGTGCCAGTAGTGCGAGAGTAGATACGCAGTATTTT
CASSARVDTQYF
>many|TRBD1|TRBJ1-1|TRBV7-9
TGTGCCAGCAGCTCAGGACAGGAAGGTTGGGCTTTCTTT
CASSSGQEGWAFF
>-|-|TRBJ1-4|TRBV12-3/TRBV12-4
TGTGCCAGCAAACAGCGCTCAACTAATGAAAAACTGTTTTTT
CASKQRSTNEKLFF
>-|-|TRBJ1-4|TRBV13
TGTGCCAGCAGTACTGGACCCGTCGCACTTAATGAAAAACTGTTTTTT
CASSTGPVALNEKLFF
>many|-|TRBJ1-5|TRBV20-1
TGCAGTGCTAGAGATAAGAGGGGATGGGATCAGCCCCAGCATTTT
CSARDKRGWDQPQHF
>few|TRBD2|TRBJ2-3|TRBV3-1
TGTGCCAGCAGCCACCCGCCTAGCGGGTTTACAGATACGCAGTATTTT
CASSHPPSGFTDTQYF
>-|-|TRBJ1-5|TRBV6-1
TGTGCCAGCAGTGAAGCTCAACGGGATCCGCCCCAGCATTTT
CASSEAQRDPPQHF
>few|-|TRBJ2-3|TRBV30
TGTGCCTGGAGTTGGGAAGGTACGCAGTATTTT
CAWSWEGTQYF
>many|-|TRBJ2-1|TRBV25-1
TGTGCCAGCAGAACAGACACGGGACTCTCCAACAATGAGCAGTTCTTC
CASRTDTGLSNNEQFF
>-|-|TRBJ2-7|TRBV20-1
TGCAGTGCTCCCGGGAGTAGGGGGACGACCTACGAGCAGTACTTC
CSAPGSRGTTYEQYF
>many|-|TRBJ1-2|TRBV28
TGTGCCAGCAGGGTCGGGGGGTCCTATGGCTACACCTTC
CASRVGGSYGYTF
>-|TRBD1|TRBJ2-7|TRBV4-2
TGTGCCAGCAGCCAAGCAGGGACAGGGTACTACAAGCAGTACTTC
CASSQAGTGYYKQYF